The following is a TCR beta chain sequence with its context. The protocol was immunoSEQ multiplex PCR, while the TCRdb copy is restricted to in-frame clones and leaves out a portion. The data contain 250,000 to 300,000 clones, roughly 80% of them singletons. Participants, about 18 to 90 years old, spanned around 25 US areas. Two negative PCRs, clearance, or symptom resolution characterized the recovered Cohort 3 donors. The CDR3 has 13 amino acids. Germline V gives CDR1 MRHNA, CDR2 SNTAGT. Trimming cost V 4 bases and J 4 bases; bases outside gene matches: 3. This record belongs to a study of blood T cell repertoires in COVID-19. Study as a whole: Sites in the United States, Italy and Spain provided acute and convalescent COVID-19 samples.

The TCR originated in a man over 45 who had recovered from COVID-19. This sequence joins TRBV6-4 and TRBJ1-2; 7 bases fit TRBD1. Sequenced material: PBMCs or T cells enriched from blood (not recorded which). CDR3 nucleotide sequence: TGTGCCAGCAGTGGAGGGGGCGCCTATGGCTACACCTTC. It encodes CASSGGGAYGYTF.